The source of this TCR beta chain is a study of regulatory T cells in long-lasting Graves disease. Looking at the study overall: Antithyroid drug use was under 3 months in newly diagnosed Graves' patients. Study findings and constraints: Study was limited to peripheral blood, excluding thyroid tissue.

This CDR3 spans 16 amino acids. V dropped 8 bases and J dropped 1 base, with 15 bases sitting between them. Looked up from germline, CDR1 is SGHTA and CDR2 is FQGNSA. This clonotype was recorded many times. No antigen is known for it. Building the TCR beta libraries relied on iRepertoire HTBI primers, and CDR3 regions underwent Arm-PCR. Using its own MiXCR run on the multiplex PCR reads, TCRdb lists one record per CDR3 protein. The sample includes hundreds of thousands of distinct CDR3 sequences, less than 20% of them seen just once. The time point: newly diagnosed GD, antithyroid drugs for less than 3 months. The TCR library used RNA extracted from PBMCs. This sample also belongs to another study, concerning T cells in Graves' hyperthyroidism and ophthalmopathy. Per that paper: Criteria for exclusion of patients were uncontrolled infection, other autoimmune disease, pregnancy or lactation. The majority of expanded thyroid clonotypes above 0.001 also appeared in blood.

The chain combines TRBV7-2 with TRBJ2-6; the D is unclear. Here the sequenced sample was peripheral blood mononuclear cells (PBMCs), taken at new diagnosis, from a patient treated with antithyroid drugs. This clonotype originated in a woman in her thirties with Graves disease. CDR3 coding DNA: TGTGCCAGCCGACAAGCCCTTGCTTCTGGGGCCAACGTCCTGACTTTC. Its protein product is CASRQALASGANVLTF.